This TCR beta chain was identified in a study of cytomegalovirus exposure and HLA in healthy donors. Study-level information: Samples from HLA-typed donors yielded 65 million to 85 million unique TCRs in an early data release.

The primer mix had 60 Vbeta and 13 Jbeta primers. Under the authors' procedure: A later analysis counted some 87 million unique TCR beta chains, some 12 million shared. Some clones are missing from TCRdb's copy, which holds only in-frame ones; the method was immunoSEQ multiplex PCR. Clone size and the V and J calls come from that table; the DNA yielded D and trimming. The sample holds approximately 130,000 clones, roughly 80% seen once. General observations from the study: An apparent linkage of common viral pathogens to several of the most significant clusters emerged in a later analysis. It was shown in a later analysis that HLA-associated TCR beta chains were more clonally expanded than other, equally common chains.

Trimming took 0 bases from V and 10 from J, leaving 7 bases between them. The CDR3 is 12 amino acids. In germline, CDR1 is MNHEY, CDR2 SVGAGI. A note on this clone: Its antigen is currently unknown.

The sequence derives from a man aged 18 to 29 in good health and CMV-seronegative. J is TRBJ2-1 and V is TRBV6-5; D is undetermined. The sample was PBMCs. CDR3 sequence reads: CASSYSYGEQFF. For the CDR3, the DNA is TGTGCCAGCAGTTACTCCTACGGGGAGCAGTTCTTC.